These 5 T cell receptor beta chains came from one sample sequenced in a study of long-term antiretroviral therapy in people with HIV (dated by TCRdb to 2022 to 2024). The immunoSEQ hsTCRB v3.0 assay was used at survey level resolution to sequence the TRB variable region. TCRdb stores this immuneACCESS table with in-frame sequences only. Part of the clones is absent; in the studies checked, under half of the shortfall reflects unresolved V genes, and no reason is known for the rest. In all, the sample holds approximately 18,000 clones, and 75% to 85% of those were seen once. Approximately 12% of the sample is taken by the ten largest. Sequenced here: unsorted PBMCs, sampled 0.2 years after starting antiretroviral therapy. The source is a woman between 40 and 55 years old with HIV.

The chain recombines TRBV4-1 with TRBJ2-4; D remains ambiguous. V shed 1 base and J shed 0 bases, with 10 bases lying between them. CDR1 and CDR2 from the germline V gene are MGHRA and YSYEKL. The CDR3 length is 16 residues. The CDR3 sequence: CASSQGWDLAKNIQYF. The CDR3 coding sequence is TGCGCCAGCAGCCAAGGATGGGATTTAGCCAAAAACATTCAGTACTTC.

The chain recombines TRBV11-2 with TRBJ2-6; weak D call: TRBD2 (6 bases). The germline CDR1 and CDR2 sequences are SGHAT and FQNNGV. This CDR3 is 16 amino acids long. V was cut by 2 bases and J by 1 base, with 9 bases left in between. CDR3 sequence: CASSLTGLSGANVLTF. For the CDR3, the DNA is TGTGCCAGCAGCTTAACGGGACTGTCTGGGGCCAACGTCCTGACTTTC.

V usage is TRBV12-5 and J usage is TRBJ2-7; a possible D gene is TRBD2 (5 bases). Germline loops: CDR1 LGHNT, CDR2 FRNRAP. With 0 bases removed from V and 7 bases from J, the gap between germline ends came to 16 bases. CDR3 size: 15 residues. DNA for the CDR3: TGTGCTAGTGGTTTGGTTGGTGGGGAGAGAGGGGAGCAGTACTTC. It specifies CASGLVGGERGEQYF.

V gene TRBV7-9 combines with J gene TRBJ2-1, with a weak D call TRBD2 (5 bases). The CDR3 length is 11 residues. Germline V gene data show CDR1 as SEHNR and CDR2 as FQNEAQ (reference sequence). CDR3 amino acids: CAAGINNEQFF. The DNA of the CDR3 is TGTGCAGCCGGGATAAACAATGAGCAGTTCTTC. Full variable domain (rest looked up from reference TRBV7-9 and TRBJ2-1): DTGVSQNPRHKITKRGQNVTFRCDPISEHNRLYWYRQTLGQGPEFLTYFQNEAQLEKSRLLSDRFSAERPKGSFSTLEIQRTEQGDSAMYLCAAGINNEQFFGPGTRLTVL.

V usage is TRBV5-1 and J usage is TRBJ1-1; 8 bases are a match to TRBD1. Germline V gene sequence: CDR1 SGHRS, CDR2 YFSETQ. V lost 1 base to trimming and J lost 0 bases; unmatched junction nucleotides: 11. The CDR3 is made up of 18 amino acids. The CDR3 DNA follows: TGCGCCAGCAGCTTGTCCCCAGGGGGCCCCCAAGTGAACACTGAAGCTTTCTTT. Translating it yields CASSLSPGGPQVNTEAFF.